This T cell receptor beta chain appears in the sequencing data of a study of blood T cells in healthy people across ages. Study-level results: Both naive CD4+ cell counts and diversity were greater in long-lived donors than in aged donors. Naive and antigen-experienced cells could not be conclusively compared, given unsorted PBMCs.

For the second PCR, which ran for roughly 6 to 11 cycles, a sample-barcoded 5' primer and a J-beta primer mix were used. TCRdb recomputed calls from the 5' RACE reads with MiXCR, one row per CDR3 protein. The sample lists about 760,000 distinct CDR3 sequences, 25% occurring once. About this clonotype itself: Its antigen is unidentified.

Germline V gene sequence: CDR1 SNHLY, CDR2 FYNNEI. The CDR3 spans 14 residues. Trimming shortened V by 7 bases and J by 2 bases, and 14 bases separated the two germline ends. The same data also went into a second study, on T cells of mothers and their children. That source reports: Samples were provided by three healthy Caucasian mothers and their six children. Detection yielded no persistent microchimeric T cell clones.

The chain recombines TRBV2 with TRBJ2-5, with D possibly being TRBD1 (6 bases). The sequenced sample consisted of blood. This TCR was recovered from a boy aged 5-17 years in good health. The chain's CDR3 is CASNRDVGQETQYF. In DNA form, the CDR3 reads TGTGCCAGCAACAGGGACGTAGGGCAAGAGACCCAGTACTTC.